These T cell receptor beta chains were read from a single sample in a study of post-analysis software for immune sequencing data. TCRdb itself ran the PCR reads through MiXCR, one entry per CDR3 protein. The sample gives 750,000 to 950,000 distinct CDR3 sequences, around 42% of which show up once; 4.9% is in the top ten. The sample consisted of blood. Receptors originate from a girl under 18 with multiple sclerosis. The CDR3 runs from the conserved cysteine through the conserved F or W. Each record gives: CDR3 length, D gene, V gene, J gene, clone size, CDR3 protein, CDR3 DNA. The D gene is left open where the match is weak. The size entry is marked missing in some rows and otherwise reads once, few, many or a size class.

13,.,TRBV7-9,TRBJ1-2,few,CASSLVGPDGYTF,TGTGCCAGCAGCTTAGTGGGGCCCGATGGCTACACCTTC
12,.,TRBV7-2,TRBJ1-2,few,CASSYPEHGYTF,TGTGCCAGCAGCTACCCTGAGCATGGCTACACCTTC
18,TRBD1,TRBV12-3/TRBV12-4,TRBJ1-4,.,CASSTRDRGLSANEKLFF,TGTGCCAGCAGCACCCGGGACAGGGGGTTGTCGGCTAATGAAAAACTGTTTTTT
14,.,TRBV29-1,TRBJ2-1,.,CSVRQVLANNEQFF,TGCAGCGTCAGACAGGTACTAGCAAACAATGAGCAGTTCTTC
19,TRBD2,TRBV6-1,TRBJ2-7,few,CASSPYRGGPTSGRGEQYF,TGTGCCAGCAGCCCATACCGAGGGGGCCCGACTAGCGGGAGAGGAGAGCAGTACTTC
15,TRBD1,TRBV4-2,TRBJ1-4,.,CASSGQGAKEEKLFF,TGTGCCAGCAGCGGACAGGGGGCGAAGGAGGAAAAACTGTTTTTT
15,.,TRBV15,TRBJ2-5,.,CATRNAGRGPETQYF,TGTGCCACCAGAAATGCGGGAAGGGGTCCAGAGACCCAGTACTTC
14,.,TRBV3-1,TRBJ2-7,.,CASSQAAVCYEQYF,TGTGCCAGCAGCCAAGCAGCGGTTTGTTACGAGCAGTACTTC
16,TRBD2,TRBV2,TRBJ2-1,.,CASSQTSGRAYNEQFF,TGTGCCAGCAGTCAGACTAGCGGGAGGGCCTACAATGAGCAGTTCTTC
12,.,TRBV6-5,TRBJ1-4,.,CATSGGNEKLFF,TGTGCCACCTCGGGTGGTAATGAAAAACTGTTTTTT
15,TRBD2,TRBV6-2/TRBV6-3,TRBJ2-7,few,CASSRTSGGSYEQYF,TGTGCCAGCAGCCGGACTAGCGGTGGCTCCTACGAGCAGTACTTC
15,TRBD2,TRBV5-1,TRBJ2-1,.,CASSLAAGGPIEQFF,TGCGCCAGCAGCTTGGCTGCGGGAGGGCCCATTGAGCAGTTCTTC
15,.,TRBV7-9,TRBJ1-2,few,CASRTSIRGNSGYTF,TGTGCCAGCAGAACCTCTATACGGGGGAATAGCGGCTACACCTTC
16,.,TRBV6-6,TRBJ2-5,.,CASRDPLRDNQETQYF,TGTGCCAGCAGAGATCCCCTGAGGGATAACCAAGAGACCCAGTACTTC
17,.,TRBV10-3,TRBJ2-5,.,CAIREPWTGRVQETQYF,TGTGCCATCCGTGAGCCCTGGACAGGGAGGGTCCAAGAGACCCAGTACTTC
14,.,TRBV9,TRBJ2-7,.,CASSVGIGPYEQYF,TGTGCCAGCAGCGTAGGTATAGGTCCCTACGAGCAGTACTTC
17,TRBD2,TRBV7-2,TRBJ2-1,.,CASSLWAPSGSYNEQFF,TGTGCCAGCAGCTTATGGGCCCCTAGCGGGAGCTACAATGAGCAGTTCTTC
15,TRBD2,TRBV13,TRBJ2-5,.,CASSPREGGRETQYF,TGTGCCAGCAGCCCGCGGGAGGGCGGTAGGGAGACCCAGTACTTC
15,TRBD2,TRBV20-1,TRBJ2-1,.,CSARGLAGGPHEQFF,TGCAGTGCTAGAGGTCTAGCGGGAGGGCCCCATGAGCAGTTCTTC
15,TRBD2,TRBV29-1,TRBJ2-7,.,CSVEVKLAHTYEQYF,TGCAGCGTTGAAGTAAAACTAGCGCACACCTACGAGCAGTACTTC
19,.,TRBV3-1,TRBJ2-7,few,CASSQDAPLSEVHSYEQYF,TGTGCCAGCAGCCAAGATGCCCCCTTGTCAGAGGTTCATTCCTACGAGCAGTACTTC
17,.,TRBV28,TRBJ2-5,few,CASSLGQGGTGQETQYF,TGTGCCAGCAGTTTGGGCCAAGGGGGGACCGGGCAAGAGACCCAGTACTTC
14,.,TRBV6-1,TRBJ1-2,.,CASSEPSRIHGYTF,TGTGCCAGCAGTGAACCCAGCAGGATTCATGGCTACACCTTC
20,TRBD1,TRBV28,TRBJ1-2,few,CASEGTGGTTSTGRPYGYTF,TGTGCCAGCGAAGGGACAGGGGGAACTACATCAACCGGACGCCCCTATGGCTACACCTTC
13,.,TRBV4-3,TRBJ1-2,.,CASSQVSQHGYTF,TGCGCCAGCAGCCAAGTATCCCAACATGGCTACACCTTC
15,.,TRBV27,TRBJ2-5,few,CASSLFRGLQETQYF,TGTGCCAGCAGTTTATTTCGAGGCTTACAAGAGACCCAGTACTTC
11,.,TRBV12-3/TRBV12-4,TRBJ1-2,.,CACNRAGGYTF,TGTGCCTGCAACAGGGCCGGGGGCTACACCTTC
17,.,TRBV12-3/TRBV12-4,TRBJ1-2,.,CASSLEDRRRLPYGYTF,TGTGCCAGCAGTTTAGAAGACCGCAGGCGCCTTCCCTATGGCTACACCTTC
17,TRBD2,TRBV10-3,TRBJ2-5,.,CAISDGSSGSVGETQYF,TGTGCCATCAGTGATGGGTCTAGCGGGAGTGTAGGAGAGACCCAGTACTTC
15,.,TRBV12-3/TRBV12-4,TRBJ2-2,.,CASSLRPGTAGELFF,TGTGCCAGCAGTTTACGGCCGGGGACGGCCGGGGAGCTGTTTTTT
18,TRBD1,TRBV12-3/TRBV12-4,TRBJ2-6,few,CASRYTGTDASGANVLTF,TGTGCCAGCAGGTATACCGGGACAGATGCCTCTGGGGCCAACGTCCTGACTTTC
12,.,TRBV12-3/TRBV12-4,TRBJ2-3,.,CASSLDYHTQYF,TGTGCCAGCAGCCTGGACTATCATACGCAGTATTTT
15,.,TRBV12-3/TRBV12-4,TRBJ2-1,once,CASSPRETPYNEQFF,TGTGCCAGCAGTCCTCGGGAAACCCCCTACAATGAGCAGTTCTTC
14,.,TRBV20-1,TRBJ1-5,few,CSAPTAGRLLPQHF,TGCAGTGCTCCTACAGCGGGCAGATTATTGCCCCAGCATTTT
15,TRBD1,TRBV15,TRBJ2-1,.,CATKTDRGAYNEQFF,TGTGCCACCAAGACTGACAGGGGAGCCTACAATGAGCAGTTCTTC
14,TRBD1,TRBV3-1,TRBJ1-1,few,CASSQGQGVTEAFF,TGTGCCAGCAGCCAGGGACAGGGTGTCACTGAAGCTTTCTTT
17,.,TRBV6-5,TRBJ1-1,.,CASSYSEPGNMNTEAFF,TGTGCCAGCAGTTACAGTGAACCCGGGAACATGAACACTGAAGCTTTCTTT
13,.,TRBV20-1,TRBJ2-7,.,CSARADTAYEQYF,TGCAGTGCTAGAGCTGACACCGCCTACGAGCAGTACTTC
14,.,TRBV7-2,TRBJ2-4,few,CATSSGWAKNIQYF,TGTGCCACTTCTTCTGGGTGGGCCAAAAACATTCAGTACTTC
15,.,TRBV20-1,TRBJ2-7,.,CSARDINTRHYEQYF,TGCAGTGCTAGAGATATCAATACCCGGCACTACGAGCAGTACTTC
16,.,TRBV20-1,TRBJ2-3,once,CSAGKTAGSSTDTQYF,TGCAGTGCTGGAAAGACAGCGGGCTCTAGCACAGATACGCAGTATTTT
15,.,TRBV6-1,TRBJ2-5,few,CASSEGPMYQETQYF,TGTGCCAGCAGTGAAGGGCCCATGTACCAAGAGACCCAGTACTTC
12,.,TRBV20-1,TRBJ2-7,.,CSASGDWEERYF,TGCAGTGCTAGTGGGGACTGGGAGGAGCGGTACTTC
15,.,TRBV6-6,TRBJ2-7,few,CASSGRALEDHEQYF,TGTGCCAGCAGCGGACGGGCCCTGGAGGACCACGAGCAGTACTTC
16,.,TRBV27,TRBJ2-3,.,CASSLYAGSSTDTQYF,TGTGCCAGCAGTTTATATGCGGGATCTAGCACAGATACGCAGTATTTT
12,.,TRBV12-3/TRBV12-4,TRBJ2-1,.,CASSPVVTEQFF,TGTGCCAGCAGTCCGGTCGTCACTGAGCAGTTCTTC